Listed here is a single T cell receptor (beta chain). Per the germline V gene, CDR1 is SGHVS and CDR2 is FNYEAQ. Trimming took 5 bases from V and 1 from J, leaving 18 bases between them. The CDR3 has 16 amino acids. The data are from a study of CD8 T cells in ankylosing spondylitis. MiXCR, applied by TCRdb to the 5' RACE reads, yields one record per CDR3 protein. Of about 180,000 distinct CDR3 sequences in the sample, 9.8% were seen once. The specimen was blood, either unsorted or a sorted T cell fraction (not recorded which). This sequence was found in a female donor with ankylosing spondylitis or in good health (not recorded which). The chain uses TRBV7-6 and TRBJ2-7; D perhaps matches TRBD1 (6 bases). The CDR3 reads CASSPSPNRASYEQYF. The CDR3 DNA is TGTGCCAGCAGCCCATCACCAAACAGGGCTTCCTACGAGCAGTACTTC.